These T cell receptor beta chains were read from a single sample in a study of blood T cells in healthy people across ages. TCRdb reprocessed the 5' RACE reads with MiXCR, giving one entry per CDR3 protein. The profile shows 650,000 to 800,000 distinct CDR3 sequences, 44% of them singletons. Source material: blood. The receptors were sampled from a man aged 55 to 70 in good health. CDR3s include the opening cysteine and the closing phenylalanine or tryptophan. Fields, in order: V gene, clone size, D gene, J gene, CDR3 protein, CDR3 DNA. The D gene is left open where the match is weak. Clone size is given for some rows only: seen once, a few or many times, or a class if the clone is expanded.

TRBV25-1,NA,TRBD1,TRBJ2-5,CASSEGQGFSVKETQYF,TGTGCCAGCAGTGAGGGACAGGGTTTTTCGGTAAAAGAGACCCAGTACTTC
TRBV28,NA,TRBD1,TRBJ2-1,CASSSAGTGFYNEQFF,TGTGCCAGCAGTTCGGCTGGGACAGGGTTTTACAATGAGCAGTTCTTC
TRBV6-2/TRBV6-3,few,TRBD2,TRBJ2-1,CASTRTSGTLSYNEQFF,TGTGCCAGCACCAGGACTAGCGGGACACTCTCCTATAATGAGCAGTTCTTC
TRBV6-5,NA,NA,TRBJ1-2,CASSGGYHNYGYTF,TGTGCCAGCTCCGGAGGCTATCATAACTATGGCTACACCTTC
TRBV5-1,NA,TRBD2,TRBJ2-5,CASSETSDHKQYF,TGCGCCAGCAGCGAGACTAGCGACCACAAGCAGTACTTC
TRBV20-1,NA,TRBD1,TRBJ1-2,CSAHPTGKGGYTF,TGCAGTGCACACCCGACAGGGAAGGGTGGCTACACCTTC
TRBV6-4,NA,NA,TRBJ1-2,CTSFSRRGGYTF,TGTACCAGCTTCAGCCGGAGAGGTGGCTACACCTTC
TRBV6-5,few,NA,TRBJ2-6,CASRLVWGSGANVLTF,TGTGCCAGCAGACTGGTTTGGGGTTCTGGGGCCAACGTCCTGACTTTC
TRBV5-5,few,NA,TRBJ2-6,CASSLAGDGANVLTF,TGTGCCAGCAGCTTGGCAGGGGATGGGGCCAACGTCCTGACTTTC
TRBV6-2/TRBV6-3,NA,NA,TRBJ1-5,CASSYLIGGARSNQPQHF,TGTGCCAGCAGTTACTTGATCGGAGGGGCTAGGAGCAATCAGCCCCAGCATTTT
TRBV7-9,NA,TRBD1,TRBJ1-2,CASSLSTGGASGYTF,TGTGCCAGCAGCTTATCGACAGGGGGCGCGTCCGGCTACACCTTC
TRBV15,few,NA,TRBJ2-3,CATRPNREGTDTQYF,TGTGCCACCAGGCCCAACAGGGAGGGCACAGATACGCAGTATTTT